The T cell receptor beta chain described here comes from a study of T cells in Graves' hyperthyroidism and ophthalmopathy. Authors of the study amplified TCR beta CDR3 regions from RNA transcripts. An initial round of RT-PCR targeting the TCR CDR3 relied on the HTBI primer set. Each CDR3 protein is one row after TCRdb ran MiXCR on the multiplex PCR reads. The data contain hundreds of thousands of distinct CDR3 sequences, 16% of them seen just once; the ten biggest clones take up 15% to 20%. With 7 bases removed from V and 3 bases from J, the gap between germline ends came to 10 bases. CDR1 is SNHLY and CDR2 is FYNNEI in the germline V gene. The CDR3 has 12 amino acids.

The clonotype was recovered from a woman younger than 35 with Graves' hyperthyroidism. The sample taken for sequencing was blood. The rearrangement uses TRBV2 and TRBJ2-7, with D uncertain. Here the CDR3 DNA reads TGTGCCAGCACTGTAGGAATCTACGAGCAGTACTTC. Translating gives CASTVGIYEQYF. The full variable domain, completed using reference TRBV2 and TRBJ2-7, is EPEVTQTPSHQVTQMGQEVILRCVPISNHLYFYWYRQILGQKVEFLVSFYNNEISEKSEIFDDQFSVERPDGSNFTLKIRSTKLEDSAMYFCASTVGIYEQYFGPGTRLTVT.